The 9 T cell receptor beta chains below were found in one sample sequenced in a study of blood T cell repertoires in COVID-19. TCRdb's copy holds only in-frame clones and misses some; the assay was immunoSEQ multiplex PCR. The table shows 210,000 or so clones, with 83% occurring only once. The material sequenced was PBMCs or T cells enriched from blood (not recorded which). The receptors were sampled from a woman aged 50 to 60 who had been exposed to COVID-19.

V is TRBV10-3 and J is TRBJ1-1, with D unresolved. Trimming took off 2 bases at V and 2 bases at J, with 12 bases between the two ends. Germline V gives CDR1 ENHRY, CDR2 SYGVKD. CDR3 size: 15 residues. CDR3 loop: CAISEEGRRNTEAFF. The CDR3 DNA follows: TGTGCCATCAGTGAGGAGGGCAGGAGAAACACTGAAGCTTTCTTT.

In this sample, this clone turned up once. The chain has TRBV6-6 and TRBJ1-3; tentatively, D is TRBD1 (5 bases). The ends were cut back, 5 bases at V and 5 bases at J, with 10 bases in the middle. CDR3 length equals 13 residues. From germline, CDR1 is MNHNY and CDR2 SVGAGI (reference sequence). For the CDR3, the DNA is TGTGCCAGCAGTCCCTCAGGGAGAAACACCATATATTTT. Amino acids: CASSPSGRNTIYF.

This sequence joins TRBV29-1 and TRBJ1-1; 10 positions agree with TRBD1. This CDR3 contains 12 residues. The germline CDR1 and CDR2 sequences are SQVTM and ANQGSEA. Trimming removed 7 bases from V and 4 bases from J; junction bases left unmatched: 3. The CDR3 DNA sequence: TGCAGCGGGTGGACAGGGGGCACTGAAGCTTTCTTT. Translated: CSGWTGGTEAFF.

This clone showed up just once. The chain carries TRBV25-1 and TRBJ1-1; the D is unclear. Trimming pared 6 bases from V and 5 bases from J, leaving 13 bases between. Germline loops: CDR1 MGHDK, CDR2 SYGVNS. The CDR3 is 13 amino acids. Written as DNA, the CDR3 is TGTGCCAGCAGCCCGGGAAGGAGGACTGAAGCTTTCTTT. The encoded protein is CASSPGRRTEAFF. Full variable domain (remainder filled in from reference TRBV25-1 and TRBJ1-1): EADIYQTPRYLVIGTGKKITLECSQTMGHDKMYWYQQDPGMELHLIHYSYGVNSTEKGDLSSESTVSRIRTEHFPLTLESARPSHTSQYLCASSPGRRTEAFFGQGTRLTVV.

The chain links TRBV7-9 to TRBJ2-7; the match to TRBD2 covers 12 bases. The CDR3 loop spans 15 amino acids. Trimming at V came to 1 base and at J to 3 bases, leaving 1 base not matched to a gene. Germline-derived CDR1 and CDR2 are SEHNR and FQNEAQ (reference sequence). The CDR3 sequence is CASSLVTSGGYEQYF. CDR3 bases: TGTGCCAGCAGCTTAGTGACTAGCGGGGGCTACGAGCAGTACTTC. The full variable domain, completed using reference TRBV7-9 and TRBJ2-7, is DTGVSQNPRHKITKRGQNVTFRCDPISEHNRLYWYRQTLGQGPEFLTYFQNEAQLEKSRLLSDRFSAERPKGSFSTLEIQRTEQGDSAMYLCASSLVTSGGYEQYFGPGTRLTVT.

The chain employs TRBV27 and TRBJ2-5; possibly TRBD2 for D (5 bases). This CDR3 region has 16 residues. Trimming removed 3 bases at V and 1 base at J, with 15 bases between. The germline CDR1 and CDR2 sequences are MNHEY and SMNVEV (reference sequence). As DNA, the CDR3 is TGTGCCAGCAGTTTTATGTCAGCGGCCCCCCAAGAGACCCAGTACTTC. This sequence encodes CASSFMSAAPQETQYF.

V gene TRBV27 combines with J gene TRBJ2-7; the D gene is possibly TRBD2 (6 bases). This CDR3 contains 15 residues. The germline CDR1 and CDR2 sequences are MNHEY and SMNVEV (reference sequence). Trimming cost V 2 bases and J 0 bases, with 11 bases left between them. The CDR3 nucleotides are TGTGCCAGCAGTTTAAAGATGGGGGGCTCCTACGAGCAGTACTTC. This codes for CASSLKMGGSYEQYF.

The rearrangement uses TRBV12-3 or TRBV12-4 and TRBJ1-2, with D possibly being TRBD1 (5 bases). Trimming pared 8 bases from V and 8 bases from J, leaving 18 bases between. The CDR3 is made up of 13 amino acids. The CDR3 sequence: CASVSRGKGGYTF. The DNA for the CDR3 is TGTGCCAGCGTCTCTCGGGGGAAAGGGGGCTACACCTTC.

The J gene is TRBJ2-3, the V gene TRBV5-1; no firm D call. Per the germline V gene, CDR1 is SGHRS and CDR2 is YFSETQ. Trimming took off 1 base at V and 5 bases at J, with 5 bases between the two ends. This CDR3 has 12 residues. The CDR3 loop is CASSLFLDTQYF. CDR3 nucleotide sequence: TGCGCCAGCAGCTTGTTTCTAGATACGCAGTATTTT.